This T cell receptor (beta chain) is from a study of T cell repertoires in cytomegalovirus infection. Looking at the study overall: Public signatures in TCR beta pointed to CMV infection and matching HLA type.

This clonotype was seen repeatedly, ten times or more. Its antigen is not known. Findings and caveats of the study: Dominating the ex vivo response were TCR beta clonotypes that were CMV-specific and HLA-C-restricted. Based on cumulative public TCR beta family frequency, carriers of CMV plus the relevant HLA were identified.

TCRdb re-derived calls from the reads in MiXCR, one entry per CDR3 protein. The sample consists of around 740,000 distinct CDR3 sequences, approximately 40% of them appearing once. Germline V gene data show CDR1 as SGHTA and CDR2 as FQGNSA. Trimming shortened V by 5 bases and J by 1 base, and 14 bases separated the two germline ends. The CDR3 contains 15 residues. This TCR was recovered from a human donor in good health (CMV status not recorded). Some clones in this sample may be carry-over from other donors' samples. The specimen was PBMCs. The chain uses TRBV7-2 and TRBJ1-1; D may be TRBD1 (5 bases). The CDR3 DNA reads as TGTGCCAGCAGCCTTATGGGTAGGGGGAACACTGAAGCTTTCTTT. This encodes CASSLMGRGNTEAFF.